A single sample is the source of the 11 T cell receptor beta chains below, sequenced in a study of T cell changes during pregnancy in multiple sclerosis. TCRdb's table, derived via immunoSEQ multiplex PCR, lists solely in-frame clones and lacks some. Of approximately 48,000 clones detected, more than 90% appear once; the ten largest clones hold about 8.8%. The specimen was CD8+ T cells from peripheral blood mononuclear cells, collected after pregnancy. Every receptor here comes from a female donor with multiple sclerosis, enrolled in a pregnancy study.

CDR3 sequence: CASSGREAYEQYF. The DNA for the CDR3 is TGTGCCAGCAGTGGCAGGGAGGCCTACGAGCAGTACTTC. V usage is TRBV2 and J usage is TRBJ2-7; TRBD2 is a possible D gene (6 bases). The CDR3 contains 13 residues. In germline, CDR1 is SNHLY, CDR2 FYNNEI. The V end was cut by 4 bases, the J end by 2 bases, with 9 bases between.

The V call is TRBV11-2, the J call TRBJ2-5; 8 bases are a match to TRBD2. The V and J ends lost 3 bases and 0 bases, in that order; junction bases with no gene match: 0. The CDR3 runs to 14 residues. Germline V lookup: CDR1 SGHAT, CDR2 FQNNGV. The CDR3 loop reads CASSLGLDQETQYF. In DNA, the CDR3 is TGTGCCAGCAGCTTGGGACTAGACCAAGAGACCCAGTACTTC.

The rearrangement joins TRBV30 to TRBJ2-7; 9 nucleotides match TRBD2. The CDR3 has 15 amino acids. The germline V gene encodes CDR1 GTSNPN and CDR2 SVGIG (reference sequence). V shed 0 bases, J shed 2 bases, and the junction held 5 bases outside the gene matches. DNA for the CDR3: TGTGCCTGGAGTGTACGAAGCGGGGGGACCTACGAGCAGTACTTC. Protein sequence: CAWSVRSGGTYEQYF.

This rearrangement joins TRBV19 to TRBJ2-1; 7 positions match TRBD1. The germline V gene has CDR1 LNHDA and CDR2 SQIVND (reference sequence). The ends lost 1 base at V and 9 bases at J; junction bases unmatched: 3. This CDR3 contains 13 residues. The CDR3 region is CASSIVPGGEQFF. The CDR3 DNA is TGTGCCAGTAGTATAGTTCCAGGGGGTGAGCAGTTCTTC.

This clone has a handful of counts. The chain has TRBV5-6 and TRBJ1-1, with unresolved D. The CDR3 sequence is 12 residues long. Germline V gene lookup returns CDR1 SGHDT and CDR2 YYEEEE. Trimming removed 1 base at V and 7 bases at J, with 8 bases between. The CDR3 protein is CASSLSGGEAFF. CDR3 bases: TGTGCCAGCAGCTTGTCTGGCGGTGAAGCTTTCTTT. The full variable domain, in which reference TRBV5-6 and TRBJ1-1 provide the parts outside the CDR3, is DAGVTQSPTHLIKTRGQQVTLRCSPKSGHDTVSWYQQALGQGPQFIFQYYEEEERQRGNFPDRFSGHQFPNYSSELNVNALLLGDSALYLCASSLSGGEAFFGQGTRLTVV.

The chain is built from TRBV27 and TRBJ2-3, with a possible D match to TRBD1 (5 bases). CDR3 length: 14 residues. Trimming left V 9 bases short and J 3 bases short, with 16 bases between. Germline values: CDR1 MNHEY, CDR2 SMNVEV (reference sequence). The CDR3 nucleotides are TGTGCCAGTAGGGGTACCGTTGGGACAGATACGCAGTATTTT. Translated: CASRGTVGTDTQYF.

The chain joins TRBV27 to TRBJ2-7; tentative D call: TRBD2 (5 bases). This CDR3 comprises 15 residues. V lost 8 bases, J lost 2 bases, and 19 bases lay in between. Germline assignment: CDR1 MNHEY and CDR2 SMNVEV (reference sequence). This chain's CDR3 is CASVSTGLVPYEQYF. DNA of the CDR3: TGTGCCAGCGTCAGCACCGGACTGGTCCCCTACGAGCAGTACTTC.

CDR3 residues: CASSQDRGRYEQYF. In nucleotides, the CDR3 is TGCGCCAGCAGCCAAGACCGCGGGAGGTACGAGCAGTACTTC. This sequence joins TRBV4-3 and TRBJ2-7, with TRBD2 identical over 8 bases. Germline CDR1 is LGHNA and CDR2 is YSLEER. The CDR3 is 14 residues long. The V and J ends lost 0 bases and 4 bases, in that order; junction bases with no gene match: 2.

The CDR3 sequence: CASSISIGGGAYEQYF. DNA of the CDR3: TGTGCCAGTAGTATTTCGATAGGGGGAGGGGCCTACGAGCAGTACTTC. V and J are TRBV19 and TRBJ2-7, with D tentatively TRBD2 (7 bases). The CDR3 runs to 16 residues. The ends were cut back, 3 bases at V and 2 bases at J, with 17 bases in the middle. In germline, CDR1 is LNHDA, CDR2 SQIVND (reference sequence). The variable domain in full, completed from reference TRBV19 and TRBJ2-7, reads DGGITQSPKYLFRKEGQNVTLSCEQNLNHDAMYWYRQDPGQGLRLIYYSQIVNDFQKGDIAEGYSVSREKKESFPLTVTSAQKNPTAFYLCASSISIGGGAYEQYFGPGTRLTVT.

The gene calls are TRBV18 and TRBJ2-7, with 9 bases lining up with TRBD1. V shed 3 bases, J shed 5 bases, and the junction held 11 bases outside the gene matches. The germline gives CDR1 KGHSH, CDR2 LQKENI. There are 16 residues in the CDR3. CDR3 bases: TGTGCCAGCTCACCGGGCTCTGGACAGGGGAGGGACGAGCAGTACTTC. Translating it yields CASSPGSGQGRDEQYF.

This chain joins TRBV6-6 and TRBJ2-7, with TRBD1 matching over 9 bases. This CDR3 has 14 residues. V lost 7 bases to trimming and J lost 3 bases; unmatched junction nucleotides: 7. Per germline, CDR1 MNHNY and CDR2 SVGAGI (reference sequence). The CDR3 nucleotides read TGTGCCAGCACCTCCCGGGACAGGGACTACGAGCAGTACTTC. This translates into CASTSRDRDYEQYF.